This T cell receptor (beta chain) was recovered during a study of beta chain features in type 1 diabetes. Trimming stripped 4 bases from V and 0 bases from J, with 11 bases between. Germline V gene lookup returns CDR1 LGHNA and CDR2 YSLEER. This CDR3 comprises 15 residues. Expressed TCRB transcripts got sequenced, as all isolated RNA was reverse transcribed. Repertoires were generated with immunoSEQ multiplex PCR, while TCRdb's copy carries only in-frame clones and drops some. The table lists approximately 400,000 clones, more than 12% of them singletons. The chain carries TRBV4-3 and TRBJ2-3, with D uncertain. The sample was naive CD4+ T cells from blood. The origin of this receptor is a woman younger than 30 in good health. DNA of the CDR3: TGCGCCAGCAGCCGAGACTGGCGGAGCACAGATACGCAGTATTTT. Translating gives CASSRDWRSTDTQYF.